Listed here are 10 T cell receptor beta chains from one sample, sequenced in a study of blood T cell repertoires in COVID-19. Only in-frame clones appear in the TCRdb table, and some are missing; sequencing was by immunoSEQ multiplex PCR. This sample has more than 200,000 clones, with 80% to 90% found just once. The source material was peripheral blood. Source of these receptors: an elderly woman with COVID-19, enrolled during active disease.

This clone was observed a few times. This rearrangement joins TRBV6-5 to TRBJ1-5, with a weak D call TRBD1 (6 bases). In germline, CDR1 is MNHEY, CDR2 SVGAGI. The CDR3 totals 15 residues. V was pared by 6 bases and J by 0 bases, with 12 bases between. CDR3 sequence (DNA): TGTGCCAGCAGCAGAACAGGGACTAGCAATCAGCCCCAGCATTTT. Encoded protein: CASSRTGTSNQPQHF.

The rearrangement links TRBV4-3 to TRBJ2-1; D possibly corresponds to TRBD1 (6 bases). In germline, CDR1 is LGHNA, CDR2 YSLEER. This CDR3 is 13 amino acids long. Trimming stripped 4 bases from V and 8 bases from J, with 12 bases between. The CDR3 sequence is CASSRRAGDEQFF. The CDR3 bases are TGCGCCAGCAGCCGAAGGGCAGGGGATGAGCAGTTCTTC.

This chain joins TRBV19 and TRBJ1-1; the D is unclear. The CDR3 length is 15 residues. Germline V gene sequence: CDR1 LNHDA, CDR2 SQIVND (reference sequence). The germline V and J ends were trimmed by 4 bases and 5 bases, with 17 bases remaining between them. Written as DNA, the CDR3 is TGTGCCAGTAGTACCCGGGGAGGTGTGTTGACTGAAGCTTTCTTT. It encodes CASSTRGGVLTEAFF.

This clone appeared a few times. The rearrangement uses TRBV2 and TRBJ1-2; maybe TRBD1 (6 bases). The CDR3 covers 14 residues. The V gene lost 6 bases and the J gene lost 5 bases, with 16 bases spanning the gap. Germline lookup yields CDR1 SNHLY and CDR2 FYNNEI. The CDR3 coding sequence is TGTGCCAGCAGGGAGGCAGGGGCGGTATATGGCTACACCTTC. This sequence encodes CASREAGAVYGYTF.

The chain combines TRBV28 with TRBJ1-2; D unresolved. In germline, CDR1 is MDHEN, CDR2 SYDVKM. The V end was cut by 3 bases, the J end by 8 bases, with 10 bases between. This CDR3 comprises 12 residues. CDR3 sequence reads: CASSLAGSGYTF. The CDR3 region has the DNA TGTGCCAGCAGTTTGGCGGGGTCGGGCTACACCTTC.

This clone was found a few times. CDR3 nucleotide sequence: TGTGCCAGCAGCTTTCGACAGTTTAAGAACACTGAAGCTTTCTTT. It yields the protein CASSFRQFKNTEAFF. V usage is TRBV7-9 and J usage is TRBJ1-1; possible D gene TRBD1, 5 bases. The ends were cut back, 3 bases at V and 1 base at J, with 12 bases in the middle. There are 15 residues in the CDR3. The germline V gene encodes CDR1 SEHNR and CDR2 FQNEAQ (reference sequence).

This clone has only a few counts. The J gene is TRBJ1-3, the V gene TRBV6-5; TRBD1 aligns across 7 bases. This CDR3 has 13 residues. V shed 10 bases and J 2 bases; nucleotides not matched to a gene: 5. Germline assignment: CDR1 MNHEY and CDR2 SVGAGI. The CDR3 nucleotides are TGTGCCACCTCCGGGACAGCTGGAAACACCATATATTTT. It encodes CATSGTAGNTIYF.

The CDR3 protein is CASSPVRGDEKLFF. The CDR3 region has the DNA TGCGCCAGCAGCCCCGTCAGGGGCGATGAAAAACTGTTTTTT. The J gene is TRBJ1-4, the V gene TRBV5-1; a weak D match, TRBD1 (6 bases). CDR1 is SGHRS, CDR2 YFSETQ, per germline. The CDR3 consists of 14 residues. V dropped 4 bases and J dropped 6 bases, with 13 bases sitting between them.

This chain links TRBV19 with TRBJ1-5; D is unclear. The V end was cut by 1 base, the J end by 2 bases, with 9 bases between. Germline lookup yields CDR1 LNHDA and CDR2 SQIVND (reference sequence). The CDR3 extends over 15 amino acids. The CDR3 nucleotides are TGTGCCAGTAGTATAGTAGCGAGGGGCAATCAGCCCCAGCATTTT. It specifies CASSIVARGNQPQHF.

The gene calls are TRBV5-1 and TRBJ1-1; perhaps TRBD1 as D (6 bases). The CDR3 spans 15 residues. V lost 4 bases, J lost 0 bases, and 13 bases lay in between. CDR1 is SGHRS, CDR2 YFSETQ, per germline. The CDR3 DNA follows: TGCGCCAGCAGCAGGGGACACGCAGTGAACACTGAAGCTTTCTTT. This sequence encodes CASSRGHAVNTEAFF.